The 7 T cell receptor beta chains reported below all come from one sample, sequenced in a study of blood T cells in healthy people across ages. It was with a sample-barcoded 5' primer and a J-beta primer mix that a second PCR of about 7 to 12 cycles was run. TCRdb reanalysed the 5' RACE reads using MiXCR and keeps one entry per CDR3 protein. Of over 1,300,000 distinct CDR3 sequences listed, around 59% are singletons. Input material: blood. All receptors derive from a man between 18 and 35 years old in good health.

The rearrangement uses TRBV28 and TRBJ2-1, with 13 bases aligning to TRBD2. Germline CDR1 is MDHEN and CDR2 is SYDVKM. Germline trimming cut 4 bases from V and 6 bases from J; bases unmatched to any gene: 6. There are 16 residues in the CDR3. In DNA, the CDR3 is TGTGCCAGCAGTTATCCGGGACTAGCGGGGCTCAATGAGCAGTTCTTC. It encodes CASSYPGLAGLNEQFF.

This chain joins TRBV29-1 and TRBJ1-1, with 7 bases aligning to TRBD1. The V gene end was trimmed by 6 bases and the J gene end by 3 bases; junction bases not matched to a gene: 7. Germline lookup yields CDR1 SQVTM and CDR2 ANQGSEA. The length of the CDR3 is 13 residues. CDR3: CSVKTGMDTEAFF. The CDR3 coding sequence is TGCAGCGTCAAGACAGGGATGGACACTGAAGCTTTCTTT.

The chain is built from TRBV4-3 and TRBJ2-1, with 9 bases aligning to TRBD2. Germline V lookup: CDR1 LGHNA, CDR2 YSLEER. V dropped 1 base and J dropped 9; count of bases not matched to a gene: 7. The CDR3 runs 15 residues. DNA for the CDR3: TGCGCCAGCAGCCAAGGCGGGGGGGCCTCGGTTGAGCAGTTCTTC. Translation gives CASSQGGGASVEQFF.

This clonotype was found once. The chain links TRBV28 to TRBJ2-7; possibly TRBD1 for D (5 bases). The ends were cut back, 6 bases at V and 7 bases at J, with 13 bases in the middle. CDR1 and CDR2 (germline): MDHEN, SYDVKM. The CDR3 runs 12 residues. DNA of the CDR3: TGTGCCAGCAGCAATCAGGGATGGGAGCAGTACTTC. Amino acids: CASSNQGWEQYF. Full variable domain (missing parts from reference TRBV28 and TRBJ2-7): DVKVTQSSRYLVKRTGEKVFLECVQDMDHENMFWYRQDPGLGLRLIYFSYDVKMKEKGDIPEGYSVSREKKERFSLILESASTNQTSMYLCASSNQGWEQYFGPGTRLTVT.

The chain couples TRBV6-1 to TRBJ2-5; TRBD2 matches 9 bases. The CDR3 has 19 residues. Germline CDR1 and CDR2: MNHNS and SASEGT. With 7 bases clipped from V and 5 bases from J, the junction kept 23 bases outside the gene matches. DNA for the CDR3: TGTGCCAGCACTGGGGGTCGGTCGTTCCTAGCGGGGAAGGGTGAGACCCAGTACTTC. Amino acids: CASTGGRSFLAGKGETQYF.

This rearrangement joins TRBV20-1 to TRBJ2-7; perhaps TRBD1 as D (6 bases). V was trimmed by 3 bases and J by 2 bases, leaving 14 bases between them. The V gene's germline CDR1 is DFQATT and CDR2 SNEGSKA (reference sequence). This CDR3 has 14 amino acids. The CDR3 DNA reads TGCAGTGCTAGCCCCGGACAGATAACCTACGAGCAGTACTTC. Its translation: CSASPGQITYEQYF.

The gene calls are TRBV27 and TRBJ2-5; 8 bases align to TRBD1. The last part of the DNA fits TRBJ2-7 better; the J call may be wrong. This CDR3 is 15 amino acids long. From germline, CDR1 is MNHEY and CDR2 SMNVEV (reference sequence). The CDR3 DNA reads as TGTGCCAGCTCCGGAAAGGACAGGGTCCCATACGAGCAGTACTTC. Its protein product is CASSGKDRVPYEQYF.